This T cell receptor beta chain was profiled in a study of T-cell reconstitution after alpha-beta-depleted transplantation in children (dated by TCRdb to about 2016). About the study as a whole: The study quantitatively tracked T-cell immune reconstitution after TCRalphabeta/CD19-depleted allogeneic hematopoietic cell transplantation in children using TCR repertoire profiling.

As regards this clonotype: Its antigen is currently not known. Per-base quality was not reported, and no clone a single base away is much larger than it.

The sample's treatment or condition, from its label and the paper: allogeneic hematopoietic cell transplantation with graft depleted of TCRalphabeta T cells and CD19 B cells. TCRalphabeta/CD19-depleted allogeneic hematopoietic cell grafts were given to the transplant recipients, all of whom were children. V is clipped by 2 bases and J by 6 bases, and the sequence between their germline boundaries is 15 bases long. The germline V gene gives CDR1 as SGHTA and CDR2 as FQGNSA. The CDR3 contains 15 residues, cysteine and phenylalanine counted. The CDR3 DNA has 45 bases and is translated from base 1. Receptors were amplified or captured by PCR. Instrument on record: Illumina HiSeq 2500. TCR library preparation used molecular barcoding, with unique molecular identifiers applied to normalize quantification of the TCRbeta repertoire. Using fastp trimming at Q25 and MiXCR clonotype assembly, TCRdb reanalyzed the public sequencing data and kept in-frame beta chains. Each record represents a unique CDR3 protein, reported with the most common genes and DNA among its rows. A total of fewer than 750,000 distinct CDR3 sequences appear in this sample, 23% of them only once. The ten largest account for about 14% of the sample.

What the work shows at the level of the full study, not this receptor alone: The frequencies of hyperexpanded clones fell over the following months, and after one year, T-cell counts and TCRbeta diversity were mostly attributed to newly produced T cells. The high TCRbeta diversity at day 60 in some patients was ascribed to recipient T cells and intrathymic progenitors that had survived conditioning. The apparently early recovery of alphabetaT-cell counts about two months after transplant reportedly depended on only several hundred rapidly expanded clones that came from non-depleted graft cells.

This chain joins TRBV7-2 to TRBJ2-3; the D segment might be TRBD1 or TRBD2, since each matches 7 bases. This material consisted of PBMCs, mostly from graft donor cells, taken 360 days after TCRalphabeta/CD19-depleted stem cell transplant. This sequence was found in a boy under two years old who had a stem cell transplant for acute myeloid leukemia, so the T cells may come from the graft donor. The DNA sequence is TGTGCCAGCAGCTTAATCAGGGGGGGCCGTGATACGCAGTATTTT. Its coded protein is CASSLIRGGRDTQYF.